This T cell receptor beta chain originates from a study of beta chain features in type 1 diabetes. Each of the CD4+ naive, central memory, regulatory and stem cell-like memory populations was sorted via CD45RO/CCR7/CD25/CD127/CD95/CD27. The study reverse transcribed the entire isolated RNA, so it sequenced expressed TCRB transcripts. TCRdb's copy holds only in-frame clones and misses some; the assay was immunoSEQ multiplex PCR. Found here are about 150,000 clones, 8.5% to 12% of them singletons; the top ten hold around 1.2%. With 3 bases clipped from V and 7 bases from J, the junction kept 9 bases outside the gene matches. The CDR3 runs to 15 residues. Germline V lookup: CDR1 SGHNT, CDR2 YYREEE (reference sequence). There are a few counts of this clone.

The V and J genes are TRBV5-4 and TRBJ1-2; 10 bases agree with TRBD1. The sample consisted of naive CD4+ T cells from blood. This clonotype originated in a man aged 18 to 30 in good health. The CDR3 is CASSSPGQGWVGYTF. Written as DNA, the CDR3 is TGTGCCAGCAGCTCCCCGGGACAGGGGTGGGTTGGCTACACCTTC.